Each of the 27 T cell receptor beta chains below was sequenced from the same sample in a study of blood T cell repertoires in COVID-19. Assay used: immunoSEQ multiplex PCR; TCRdb lists only in-frame clones, some missing. Of approximately 90,000 clones listed, about four fifths are singletons. Sequencing used peripheral blood. The receptors shown here come from a man between 65 and 85 years old with COVID-19, enrolled during active disease.

This chain uses TRBV9 with TRBJ2-7; D is possibly TRBD2 (5 bases). The CDR3 totals 15 residues. The germline V gene encodes CDR1 SGDLS and CDR2 YYNGEE. The V and J ends lost 0 bases and 1 base respectively, with 11 bases between them. CDR3 region: CASSVGPDWSYEQYF. Written as DNA, the CDR3 is TGTGCCAGCAGCGTAGGTCCGGACTGGTCCTACGAGCAGTACTTC.

The chain carries TRBV6-1 and TRBJ1-1, with unresolved D. The CDR3 runs 13 residues. CDR1 MNHNS and CDR2 SASEGT come from the germline V gene. Trimming took 0 bases from V and 4 from J, leaving 6 bases between them. The CDR3 DNA is TGTGCCAGCAGTGAAGCGCGGGTCACTGAAGCTTTCTTT. Translated, it gives CASSEARVTEAFF.

The chain couples TRBV12-3 or TRBV12-4 to TRBJ1-2, with D maybe TRBD1 (6 bases). Trimming left V 7 bases short and J 7 bases short, with 13 bases between. The CDR3 extends over 12 amino acids. The CDR3 loop is CASNQGFVGYTF. The CDR3 DNA reads TGTGCCAGCAACCAGGGGTTTGTTGGCTACACCTTC.

The chain recombines TRBV4-1 with TRBJ2-5, with a possible D match to TRBD2 (6 bases). The germline CDR1 and CDR2 sequences are MGHRA and YSYEKL. V lost 1 base, J lost 3 bases, and 9 bases lay in between. This CDR3 is built from 14 residues. This chain's CDR3 is CASSQVGGEETQYF. In DNA, the CDR3 is TGCGCCAGCAGCCAAGTCGGGGGTGAAGAGACCCAGTACTTC.

The V gene is TRBV12-1, the J gene TRBJ2-1; no DNA check was done on the table's D call, TRBD2. TRBV12-1 is described as a pseudogene. The CDR3 length is 18 residues. The chain's CDR3 is CASSFRFRGGAVYNEQFF. In DNA form, the CDR3 reads TGTGCCAGCAGCTTTCGGTTTCGCGGGGGGGCCGTTTACAATGAGCAGTTCTTC.

The chain combines TRBV6-4 with TRBJ2-1, with a possible D match to TRBD2 (6 bases). The ends were cut back, 4 bases at V and 8 bases at J, with 12 bases in the middle. The CDR3 contains 13 residues. The germline CDR1 and CDR2 sequences are MRHNA and SNTAGT. The CDR3 nucleotides read TGTGCCAGCAGTGCCCAGGCGGGGTATGAGCAGTTCTTC. Its translation: CASSAQAGYEQFF.

V gene TRBV19 combines with J gene TRBJ2-3, with D possibly TRBD1 on 6 matching bases. The CDR3 contains 15 residues. Germline assignment: CDR1 LNHDA and CDR2 SQIVND (reference sequence). The ends were cut back, 10 bases at V and 2 bases at J, with 19 bases in the middle. The CDR3 DNA is TGTGCCACCGCGATTGGACAGCGACTCACAGATACGCAGTATTTT. Its protein product is CATAIGQRLTDTQYF.

J is TRBJ1-2 and V is TRBV6-6; 7 bases are a match to TRBD1. Germline CDR1 and CDR2: MNHNY and SVGAGI (reference sequence). Trimming cost V 5 bases and J 5 bases; bases outside gene matches: 11. This CDR3 region has 15 residues. CDR3 DNA: TGTGCCAGCAGTCCTCCCGGGACAGCATTATATGGCTACACCTTC. Translation: CASSPPGTALYGYTF.

The J gene is TRBJ1-2, the V gene TRBV19, with 8 bases fitting TRBD1. J was trimmed by 1 base and V by 8 bases; bases with no gene match: 6. The V gene's germline CDR1 is LNHDA and CDR2 SQIVND (reference sequence). The CDR3 is made up of 14 amino acids. CDR3 nucleotide sequence: TGTGCCAGTCTCCGGGACAGGAATAACTATGGCTACACCTTC. Protein product: CASLRDRNNYGYTF.

This chain connects TRBV29-1 to TRBJ1-2; D call uncertain. This CDR3 comprises 12 residues. Trimming took 6 bases from V and 4 from J, leaving 12 bases between them. The germline V gene has CDR1 SQVTM and CDR2 ANQGSEA. CDR3 nucleotides: TGCAGCGTAGCTACCTCTTTCTATGGCTACACCTTC. Translating gives CSVATSFYGYTF.

The chain recombines TRBV19 with TRBJ2-5; 7 positions agree with TRBD2. This CDR3 is 14 amino acids long. Germline values: CDR1 LNHDA, CDR2 SQIVND (reference sequence). Unmatched junction bases numbered 9, after V lost 7 bases and J lost 4 bases. The CDR3 loop reads CASNGGSDGETQYF. In DNA, the CDR3 is TGTGCCAGTAATGGCGGGAGTGATGGAGAGACCCAGTACTTC.

The sample holds a few counts of this clone. The V call is TRBV20-1, the J call TRBJ2-7; the D gene is possibly TRBD1 (5 bases). The CDR3 consists of 16 residues. The V end was cut by 3 bases, the J end by 2 bases, with 20 bases between. CDR1 DFQATT and CDR2 SNEGSKA come from the germline V gene (reference sequence). The CDR3 is CSASKGDYRFPYEQYF. The CDR3, as DNA: TGCAGTGCTAGTAAAGGGGATTATAGGTTCCCCTACGAGCAGTACTTC.

V gene TRBV4-2 combines with J gene TRBJ2-3, with D possibly being TRBD1 (6 bases). V was shortened by 4 bases and J by 3 bases, with 11 bases between the two germline ends. Germline CDR1 is LGHNA and CDR2 is YNFKEQ. This CDR3 region has 14 residues. The CDR3 is CASSRERGTDTQYF. The DNA of the CDR3 is TGTGCCAGCAGCCGGGAAAGGGGGACAGATACGCAGTATTTT.

The V and J genes are TRBV5-1 and TRBJ1-5; D perhaps matches TRBD1 (6 bases). The CDR3 totals 14 residues. CDR1 and CDR2 from the germline V gene are SGHRS and YFSETQ. The ends were cut back, 4 bases at V and 6 bases at J, with 14 bases in the middle. For the CDR3, the DNA is TGCGCCAGCAGCCTGGAAACAGGGAGTCAGCCCCAGCATTTT. As protein: CASSLETGSQPQHF.

This clone rates as medium-sized (0.01 to 0.1%). V usage is TRBV27 and J usage is TRBJ1-5, with D hard to call. Germline V gene sequence: CDR1 MNHEY, CDR2 SMNVEV (reference sequence). The CDR3 loop spans 15 amino acids. Trimming stripped 4 bases from V and 1 base from J, with 11 bases between. The CDR3 here is CASSWTGGSNQPQHF. CDR3 nucleotides: TGTGCCAGCAGTTGGACGGGAGGGAGCAATCAGCCCCAGCATTTT.

V gene TRBV1 combines with J gene TRBJ2-1; TRBD1, the D gene given by the table, was not confirmed from the DNA. TRBV1 is flagged as a pseudogene. The CDR3 is 14 amino acids. CDR3 DNA sequence: TGCACCAGCAGCCAAGTGCAGGGCTATAATGAGCAGTTCTTC. Its translation: CTSSQVQGYNEQFF.

This chain uses TRBV19 with TRBJ2-2; 10 bases align to TRBD1. J gave up 5 bases and V 4 bases, and 1 base lay outside the gene matches. CDR1 is LNHDA, CDR2 SQIVND, per germline (reference sequence). The CDR3 is 14 residues long. This CDR3 reads CASSTGQGTGELFF. CDR3 in DNA: TGTGCCAGTAGTACGGGACAGGGGACCGGGGAGCTGTTTTTT.

The chain recombines TRBV18 with TRBJ2-2; the match to TRBD1 covers 7 bases. Germline CDR1 reads KGHSH; CDR2 reads LQKENI. The CDR3 runs to 16 residues. With 3 bases clipped from V and 6 bases from J, the junction kept 10 bases outside the gene matches. This chain's CDR3 is CASSPRGDRDAGELFF. CDR3 bases: TGTGCCAGCTCACCGAGAGGAGACAGGGACGCCGGGGAGCTGTTTTTT.

The rearrangement uses TRBV7-9 and TRBJ1-1; D gene unclear. The CDR3 length is 13 residues. The V and J ends lost 3 bases and 1 base respectively, with 6 bases between them. Germline V lookup: CDR1 SEHNR, CDR2 FQNEAQ (reference sequence). The CDR3 region has the DNA TGTGCCAGCAGCTTTGCCAGGAACACTGAAGCTTTCTTT. This sequence encodes CASSFARNTEAFF.

The CDR3 nucleotides are TGTGCCAGTAGTCTCGACTCCCGTGGTGGCGGGAGAATCGCCGGGGAGCTGTTTTTT. The encoded protein is CASSLDSRGGGRIAGELFF. This rearrangement joins TRBV19 to TRBJ2-2; 7 nucleotides align to TRBD2. With V trimmed by 5 bases and J by 6 bases, 21 bases remained unmatched. CDR1 is LNHDA, CDR2 SQIVND, per germline (reference sequence). The CDR3 contains 19 residues.

The V and J genes are TRBV7-9 and TRBJ1-1; TRBD1 might be the D (6 bases). Trimming removed 1 base at V and 0 bases at J, with 15 bases between. From germline, CDR1 is SEHNR and CDR2 FQNEAQ (reference sequence). The CDR3 length is 17 residues. The CDR3: CASSLGPQGKMNTEAFF. DNA of the CDR3: TGTGCCAGCAGCTTAGGACCCCAGGGGAAGATGAACACTGAAGCTTTCTTT.

The chain is built from TRBV18 and TRBJ2-1, with 12 nucleotides matching TRBD2. The CDR3 loop spans 16 amino acids. With V trimmed by 1 base and J by 9 bases, 7 bases remained unmatched. Germline V gives CDR1 KGHSH, CDR2 LQKENI. This CDR3 is CASSPRVLAGGGEQFF. CDR3 in DNA: TGTGCCAGCTCACCACGGGTACTAGCGGGAGGAGGTGAGCAGTTCTTC.

This CDR3 reads CATSDHTATEAFF. DNA of the CDR3: TGTGCCACCAGTGATCACACAGCTACGGAAGCTTTCTTT. The chain uses TRBV24-1 and TRBJ1-1; D is ambiguous. V gave up 3 bases and J gave up 8 bases, with 12 bases separating them. The germline V gene encodes CDR1 KGHDR and CDR2 SFDVKD. The CDR3 is 13 residues long.

The V gene is TRBV19, the J gene TRBJ1-5; 7 nucleotides line up with TRBD1. Per the germline V gene, CDR1 is LNHDA and CDR2 is SQIVND (reference sequence). CDR3 size: 13 residues. J gave up 2 bases and V 9 bases, and 4 bases lay outside the gene matches. Here the CDR3 DNA reads TGTGCCAGCCATGACAGGGGCAATCAGCCCCAGCATTTT. Protein sequence: CASHDRGNQPQHF. Using reference TRBV19 and TRBJ1-5 for the parts outside the CDR3, the full variable domain is DGGITQSPKYLFRKEGQNVTLSCEQNLNHDAMYWYRQDPGQGLRLIYYSQIVNDFQKGDIAEGYSVSREKKESFPLTVTSAQKNPTAFYLCASHDRGNQPQHFGDGTRLSIL.

In nucleotides, the CDR3 is TGTGCCAGCAGCCCGAGACAGGGCGCCCTTACGAAGCAGTACTTC. It codes for CASSPRQGALTKQYF. The gene calls are TRBV7-2 and TRBJ2-7, with 7 bases that match TRBD1. Germline V CDR1 and CDR2: SGHTA, FQGNSA. The CDR3 length is 15 residues. V gave up 5 bases and J gave up 8 bases; unmatched junction bases: 15.

V gene TRBV7-8 combines with J gene TRBJ2-7; D might be TRBD2 (6 bases). Between the trimmed V and J ends, which lost 4 bases and 3 bases, there was a span of 22 bases. CDR1 and CDR2 (germline): SGHVS, FQNEAQ. The CDR3 totals 17 residues. CDR3 region: CASSSGGWASAFYEQYF. CDR3 nucleotide sequence: TGTGCCAGCAGCTCCGGAGGCTGGGCTAGCGCGTTCTACGAGCAGTACTTC.

The chain joins TRBV5-1 to TRBJ2-7, with 9 bases fitting TRBD2. The germline V gene has CDR1 SGHRS and CDR2 YFSETQ. This CDR3 comprises 14 residues. Trimming took 4 bases from V and 3 from J; bases not matched to a gene: 5. The CDR3 DNA reads as TGCGCCAGCAGCCTAGCGGGATTCCTCTACGAGCAGTACTTC. As protein: CASSLAGFLYEQYF.